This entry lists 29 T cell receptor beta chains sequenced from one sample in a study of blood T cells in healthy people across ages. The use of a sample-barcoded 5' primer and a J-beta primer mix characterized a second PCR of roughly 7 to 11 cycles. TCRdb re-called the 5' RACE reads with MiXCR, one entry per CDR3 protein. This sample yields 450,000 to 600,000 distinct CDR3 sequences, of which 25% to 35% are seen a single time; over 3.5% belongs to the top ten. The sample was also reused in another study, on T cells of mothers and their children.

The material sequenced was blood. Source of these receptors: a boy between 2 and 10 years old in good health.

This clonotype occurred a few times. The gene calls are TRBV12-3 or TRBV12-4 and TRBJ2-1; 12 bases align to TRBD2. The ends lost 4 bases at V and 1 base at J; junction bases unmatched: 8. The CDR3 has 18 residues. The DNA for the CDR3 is TGTGCCAGCAGTTCTCGGACTAGCGGGGTTGGGTCCTACAATGAGCAGTTCTTC. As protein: CASSSRTSGVGSYNEQFF.

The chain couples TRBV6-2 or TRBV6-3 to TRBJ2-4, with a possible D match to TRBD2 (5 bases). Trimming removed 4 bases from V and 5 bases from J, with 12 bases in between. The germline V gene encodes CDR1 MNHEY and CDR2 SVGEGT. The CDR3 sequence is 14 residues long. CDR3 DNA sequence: TGTGCCAGCAGTTCCCCAGGACTCCAAAACATTCAGTACTTC. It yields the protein CASSSPGLQNIQYF.

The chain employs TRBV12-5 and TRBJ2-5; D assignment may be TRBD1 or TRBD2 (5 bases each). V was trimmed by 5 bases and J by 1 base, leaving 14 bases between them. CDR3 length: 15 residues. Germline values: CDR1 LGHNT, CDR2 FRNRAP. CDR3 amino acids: CASGNSGSSQETQYF. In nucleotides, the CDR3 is TGTGCTAGTGGTAACTCAGGGAGCTCCCAAGAGACCCAGTACTTC.

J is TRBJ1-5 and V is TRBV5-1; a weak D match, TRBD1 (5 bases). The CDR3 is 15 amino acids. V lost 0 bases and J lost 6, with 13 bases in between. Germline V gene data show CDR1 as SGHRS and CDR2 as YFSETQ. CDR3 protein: CASSLEAREGQPQHF. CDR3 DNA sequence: TGCGCCAGCAGCTTGGAGGCCAGGGAGGGTCAGCCCCAGCATTTT. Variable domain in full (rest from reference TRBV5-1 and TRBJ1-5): KAGVTQTPRYLIKTRGQQVTLSCSPISGHRSVSWYQQTPGQGLQFLFEYFSETQRNKGNFPGRFSGRQFSNSRSEMNVSTLELGDSALYLCASSLEAREGQPQHFGDGTRLSIL.

The CDR3 bases are TGTGCCAGTAGCCTAGGGGAAGGGAACACTGAAGCTTTCTTT. This translates into CASSLGEGNTEAFF. The chain links TRBV19 to TRBJ1-1; possibly TRBD1 for D (5 bases). The germline V gene encodes CDR1 LNHDA and CDR2 SQIVND (reference sequence). This CDR3 has 14 residues. Trimming took 6 bases from V and 1 from J, leaving 12 bases between them.

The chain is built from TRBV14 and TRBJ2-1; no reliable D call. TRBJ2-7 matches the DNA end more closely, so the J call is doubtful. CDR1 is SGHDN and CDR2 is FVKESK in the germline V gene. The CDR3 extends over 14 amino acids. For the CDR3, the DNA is TGTGCCAGCAGCCAAGGCCAACCTACCCACGAGCAGTACTTC. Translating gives CASSQGQPTHEQYF.

The CDR3: CSARLAGAGWETQYF. The CDR3 bases are TGCAGTGCTAGGCTAGCGGGGGCCGGATGGGAGACCCAGTACTTC. The chain carries TRBV20-1 and TRBJ2-5, with TRBD2 matching 10 bases. This CDR3 spans 15 amino acids. The V and J ends lost 3 bases and 5 bases, in that order; junction bases with no gene match: 9. Germline loops: CDR1 DFQATT, CDR2 SNEGSKA (reference sequence).

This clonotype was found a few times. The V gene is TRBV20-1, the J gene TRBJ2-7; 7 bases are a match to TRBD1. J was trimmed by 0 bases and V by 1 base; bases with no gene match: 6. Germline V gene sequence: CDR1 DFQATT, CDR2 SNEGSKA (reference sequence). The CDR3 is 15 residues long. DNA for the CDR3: TGCAGTGCTAGAGCACCACAGGGGTCCTCCTACGAGCAGTACTTC. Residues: CSARAPQGSSYEQYF.

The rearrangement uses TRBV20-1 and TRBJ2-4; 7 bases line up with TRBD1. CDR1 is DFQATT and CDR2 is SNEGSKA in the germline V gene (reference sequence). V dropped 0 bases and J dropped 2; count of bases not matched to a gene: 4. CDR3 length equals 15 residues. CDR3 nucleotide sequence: TGCAGTGCTAGAGATCAGGGGGTGACCAAAAACATTCAGTACTTC. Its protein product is CSARDQGVTKNIQYF.

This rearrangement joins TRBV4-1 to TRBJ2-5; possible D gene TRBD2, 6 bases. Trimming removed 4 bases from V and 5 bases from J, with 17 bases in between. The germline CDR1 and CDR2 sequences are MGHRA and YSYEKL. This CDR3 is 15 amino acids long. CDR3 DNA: TGCGCCAGCAGCCCCCCGCGGAGGGTAGGGGAGACCCAGTACTTC. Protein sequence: CASSPPRRVGETQYF.

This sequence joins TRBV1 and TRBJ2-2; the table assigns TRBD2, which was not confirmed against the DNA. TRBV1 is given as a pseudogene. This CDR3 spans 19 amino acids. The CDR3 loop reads CTSSQDRPSGGLNTGELFF. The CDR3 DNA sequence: TGCACCAGCAGCCAAGATCGGCCTAGCGGGGGGCTGAACACCGGGGAGCTGTTTTTT.

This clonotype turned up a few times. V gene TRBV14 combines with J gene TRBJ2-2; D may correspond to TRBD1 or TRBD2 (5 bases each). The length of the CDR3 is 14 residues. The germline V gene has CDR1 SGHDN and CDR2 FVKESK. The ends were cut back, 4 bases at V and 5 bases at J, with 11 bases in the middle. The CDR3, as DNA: TGTGCCAGCAGCCCTGAGGGGATAACCGGGGAGCTGTTTTTT. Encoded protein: CASSPEGITGELFF.

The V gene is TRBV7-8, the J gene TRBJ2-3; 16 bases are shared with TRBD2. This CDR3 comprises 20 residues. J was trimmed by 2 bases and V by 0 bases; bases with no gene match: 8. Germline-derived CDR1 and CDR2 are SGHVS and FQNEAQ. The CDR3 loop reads CASSLALGLAGGPVTDTQYF. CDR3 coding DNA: TGTGCCAGCAGCTTAGCGCTGGGACTAGCGGGGGGGCCGGTCACAGATACGCAGTATTTT.

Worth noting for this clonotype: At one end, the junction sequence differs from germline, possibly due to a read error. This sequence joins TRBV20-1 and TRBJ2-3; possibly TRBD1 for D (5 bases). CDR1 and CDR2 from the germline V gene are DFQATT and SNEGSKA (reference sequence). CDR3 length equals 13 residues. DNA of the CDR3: TGCAGCGCTAGTCAGGGTAGAACAGCTACGCAGTATTTT. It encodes CSASQGRTATQYF.

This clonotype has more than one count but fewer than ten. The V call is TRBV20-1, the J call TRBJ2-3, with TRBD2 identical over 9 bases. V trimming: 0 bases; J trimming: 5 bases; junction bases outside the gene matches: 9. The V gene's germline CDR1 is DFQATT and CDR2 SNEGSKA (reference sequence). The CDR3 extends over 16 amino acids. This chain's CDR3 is CSARDRSSGVRDTQYF. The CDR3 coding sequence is TGCAGTGCTAGAGATCGGTCTAGCGGGGTCAGAGATACGCAGTATTTT.

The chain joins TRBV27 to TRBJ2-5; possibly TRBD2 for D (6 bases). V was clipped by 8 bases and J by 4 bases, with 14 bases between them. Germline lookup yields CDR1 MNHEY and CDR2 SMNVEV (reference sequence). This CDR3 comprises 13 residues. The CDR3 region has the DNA TGTGCCAGCCCGGACACCGGGGGAGAGACCCAGTACTTC. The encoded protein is CASPDTGGETQYF.

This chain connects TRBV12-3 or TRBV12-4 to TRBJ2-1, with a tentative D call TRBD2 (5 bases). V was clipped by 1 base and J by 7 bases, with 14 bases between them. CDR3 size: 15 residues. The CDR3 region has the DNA TGTGCCAGCAGTTTAGTTTTTATCGGGGAAAATGAGCAGTTCTTC. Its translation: CASSLVFIGENEQFF.

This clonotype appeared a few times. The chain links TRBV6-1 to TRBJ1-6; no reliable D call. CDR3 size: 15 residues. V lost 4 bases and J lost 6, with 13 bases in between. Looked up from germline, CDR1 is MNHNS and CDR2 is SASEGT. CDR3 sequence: CASSVRGGPNSPLHF. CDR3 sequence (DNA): TGTGCCAGCAGTGTTAGAGGAGGGCCTAATTCACCCCTCCACTTT.

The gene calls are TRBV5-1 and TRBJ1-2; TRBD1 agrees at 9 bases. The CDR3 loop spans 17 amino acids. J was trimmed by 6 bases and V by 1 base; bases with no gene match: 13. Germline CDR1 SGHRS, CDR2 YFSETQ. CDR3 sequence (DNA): TGCGCCAGCAGCTTGACCCGAACGGGACAGGGAGGAGATGGCTACACCTTC. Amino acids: CASSLTRTGQGGDGYTF.

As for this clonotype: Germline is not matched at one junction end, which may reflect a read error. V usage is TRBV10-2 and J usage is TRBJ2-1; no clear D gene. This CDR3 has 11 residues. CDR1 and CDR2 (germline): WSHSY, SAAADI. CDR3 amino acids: CASSGEGPAVF. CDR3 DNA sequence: TGCGCCAGCAGTGGGGAAGGACCAGCAGTCTTC.

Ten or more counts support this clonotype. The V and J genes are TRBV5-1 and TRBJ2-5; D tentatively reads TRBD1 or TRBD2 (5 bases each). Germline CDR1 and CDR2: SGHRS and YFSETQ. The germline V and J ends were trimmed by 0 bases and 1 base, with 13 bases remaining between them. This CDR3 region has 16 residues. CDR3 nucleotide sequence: TGCGCCAGCAGCTTGGTGGTCCAGAGGGGCCAAGAGACCCAGTACTTC. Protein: CASSLVVQRGQETQYF.

The CDR3 DNA reads as TGTGCCATCAGTGACCAAATGACTAGCGGGGGGGGTCGGACAGATACGCAGTATTTT. The encoded protein is CAISDQMTSGGGRTDTQYF. This chain links TRBV10-3 with TRBJ2-3, with 14 positions matching TRBD2. The CDR3 totals 19 residues. Unmatched junction bases numbered 11, after V lost 3 bases and J lost 3 bases. Germline values: CDR1 ENHRY, CDR2 SYGVKD.

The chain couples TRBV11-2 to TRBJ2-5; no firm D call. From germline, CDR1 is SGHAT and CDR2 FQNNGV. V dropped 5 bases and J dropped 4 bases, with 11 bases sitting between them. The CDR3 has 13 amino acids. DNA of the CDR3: TGTGCCAGCAGCCCACTAAGTGTAGAGACCCAGTACTTC. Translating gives CASSPLSVETQYF.

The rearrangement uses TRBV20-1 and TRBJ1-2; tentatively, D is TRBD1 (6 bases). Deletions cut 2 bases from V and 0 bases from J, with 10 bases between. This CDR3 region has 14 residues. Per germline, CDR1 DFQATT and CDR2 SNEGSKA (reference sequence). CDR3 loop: CSARRQVTNYGYTF. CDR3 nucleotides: TGCAGTGCTAGAAGACAGGTGACTAACTATGGCTACACCTTC.

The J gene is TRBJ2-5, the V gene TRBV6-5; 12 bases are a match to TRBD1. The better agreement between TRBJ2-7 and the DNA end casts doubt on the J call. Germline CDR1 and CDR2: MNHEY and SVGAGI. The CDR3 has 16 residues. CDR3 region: CASSLEAGTGGFEQYF. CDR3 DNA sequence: TGTGCCAGCAGTCTCGAAGCCGGGACAGGGGGCTTCGAGCAGTACTTC.

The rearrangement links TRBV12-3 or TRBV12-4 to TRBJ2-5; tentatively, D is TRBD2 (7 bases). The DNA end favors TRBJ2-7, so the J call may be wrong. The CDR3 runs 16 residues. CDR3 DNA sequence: TGTGCCAGCAGTACGACCCTAGCGCGGGGGCCCTACGAGCAGTACTTC. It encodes CASSTTLARGPYEQYF.

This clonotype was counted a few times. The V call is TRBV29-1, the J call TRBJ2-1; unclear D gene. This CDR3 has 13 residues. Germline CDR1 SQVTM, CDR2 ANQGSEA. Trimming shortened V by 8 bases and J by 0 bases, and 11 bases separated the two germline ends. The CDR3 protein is CSFELLSYNEQFF. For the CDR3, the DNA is TGCAGCTTCGAACTACTCTCCTACAATGAGCAGTTCTTC.

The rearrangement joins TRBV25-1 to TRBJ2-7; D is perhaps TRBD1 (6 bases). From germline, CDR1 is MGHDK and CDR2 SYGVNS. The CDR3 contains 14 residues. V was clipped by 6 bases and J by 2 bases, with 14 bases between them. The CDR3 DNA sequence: TGTGCCAGCAGCCCGCGGACAGCTGCCTACGAGCAGTACTTC. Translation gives CASSPRTAAYEQYF.

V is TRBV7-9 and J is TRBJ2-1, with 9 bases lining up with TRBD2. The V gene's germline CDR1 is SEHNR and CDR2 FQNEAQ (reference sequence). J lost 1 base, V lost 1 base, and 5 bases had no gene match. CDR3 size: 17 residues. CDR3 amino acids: CASSLESSGASYNEQFF. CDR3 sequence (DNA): TGTGCCAGCAGCTTAGAGTCTAGCGGGGCATCCTACAATGAGCAGTTCTTC.